Listed below are T cell receptor beta chains from one sample, sequenced in a study of blood T cell repertoires in COVID-19. The assay was immunoSEQ multiplex PCR, and TCRdb's table has in-frame clones only and misses some. The table records approximately 94,000 clones, 85% to 90% of them present only once. Sequenced: peripheral blood. Source of these receptors: a woman older than 75 with active COVID-19. Each CDR3 is given with its conserved first and last residue. Each record gives: V gene, J gene, clone size, D gene, CDR3 protein, CDR3 DNA. D genes are given only for firm matches. Clone size appears in some rows only: once, few, many, or a class for an expanded clone.

>TRBV5-4|TRBJ2-1|NA|NA
CASSLDSLLGGEQFF
TGTGCCAGCAGCTTGGATTCACTCCTAGGGGGTGAGCAGTTCTTC
>TRBV5-8|TRBJ2-2|NA|TRBD2
CASSFASGSLSTGELFF
TGTGCCAGCAGCTTCGCTAGCGGGAGTCTTTCGACCGGGGAGCTGTTTTTT
>TRBV5-4|TRBJ1-5|NA|TRBD1
CASSFPHLDRPGNQPQHF
TGTGCCAGCAGCTTTCCCCACCTGGACAGGCCAGGCAATCAGCCCCAGCATTTT
>TRBV3-1/TRBV3-2|TRBJ2-4|NA|NA
CASSQGSPSIQYF
TGTGCCAGCAGCCAAGGGAGTCCTAGTATTCAGTACTTC
>TRBV2|TRBJ1-2|NA|NA
CASSETRSNYGYTF
TGTGCCAGCAGTGAAACACGGAGCAACTATGGCTACACCTTC
>TRBV3-1/TRBV3-2|TRBJ1-3|once|TRBD1
CASGTGAGNTIYF
TGTGCCAGCGGGACAGGGGCTGGAAACACCATATATTTT
>TRBV28|TRBJ2-7|NA|TRBD1
CASVQTGASTYEQYF
TGTGCCAGCGTGCAAACAGGGGCCTCTACCTACGAGCAGTACTTC
>TRBV5-5|TRBJ2-5|NA|TRBD2
CASSLRPGLAQETQYF
TGTGCCAGCAGCTTGCGCCCTGGACTAGCTCAAGAGACCCAGTACTTC
>TRBV6-5|TRBJ2-7|NA|NA
CASSSTGKYEQYF
TGTGCCAGCAGTTCAACAGGGAAGTACGAGCAGTACTTC
>TRBV5-8|TRBJ2-7|few|NA
CASRPDSYEQYF
TGTGCCAGCAGACCTGACAGCTACGAGCAGTACTTC
>TRBV15|TRBJ2-2|NA|TRBD2
CATSRNWGTSGVYNTGELFF
TGTGCCACCAGCAGGAATTGGGGGACTAGCGGGGTTTATAACACCGGGGAGCTGTTTTTT
>TRBV19|TRBJ2-1|once|TRBD2
CASSVSGTSGTNNEQFF
TGTGCCAGTAGTGTCTCCGGGACTAGCGGGACTAACAATGAGCAGTTCTTC
>TRBV10-3|TRBJ1-6|NA|NA
CAISVAVNSPLHF
TGTGCCATCAGTGTGGCTGTTAATTCACCCCTCCATTTT
>TRBV6-2/TRBV6-3|TRBJ2-7|NA|NA
CASSGVTSTDEQYF
TGTGCCAGCAGTGGAGTTACCTCGACGGACGAGCAGTACTTC
>TRBV5-1|TRBJ2-7|NA|TRBD1
CASSLALEWTGVYEQYF
TGCGCCAGCAGCTTGGCGTTAGAATGGACAGGGGTTTACGAGCAGTACTTC
>TRBV6-5|TRBJ1-4|NA|TRBD1
CASSQTGGREKLFF
TGTGCCAGCAGTCAGACAGGGGGGAGGGAAAAACTGTTTTTT